The 18 T cell receptor beta chains reported below all come from one sample, sequenced in a study of response to subunit inactivated influenza vaccine. TCRdb re-called the RT-PCR reads through MiXCR, storing one row per CDR3 protein. The repertoire holds over 650,000 distinct CDR3 sequences, with under 20% as singletons. Sequenced here: PBMCs from blood, sampled around 5 days after vaccination. The receptors stem from a man in his fifties or sixties who received an inactivated influenza vaccine.

The sample holds a few counts of this clonotype. J is TRBJ2-3 and V is TRBV20-1; maybe TRBD2 (6 bases). V was clipped by 3 bases and J by 6 bases, with 22 bases between them. Germline-derived CDR1 and CDR2 are DFQATT and SNEGSKA (reference sequence). The CDR3 loop spans 16 amino acids. CDR3 DNA: TGCAGTGCTAGGGAGCCGGGACTCGGAGGGTTGGATACGCAGTATTTT. Translating gives CSAREPGLGGLDTQYF.

J is TRBJ2-5 and V is TRBV10-3; D not certain. The CDR3 has 15 residues. Germline values: CDR1 ENHRY, CDR2 SYGVKD. The germline V and J ends were trimmed by 2 bases and 5 bases, with 15 bases remaining between them. For the CDR3, the DNA is TGTGCCATCAGTGAGATCCCCAGCAATCGGGAGACCCAGTACTTC. Amino acids: CAISEIPSNRETQYF.

The chain links TRBV20-1 to TRBJ2-7; D is uncertain. Trimming removed 0 bases from V and 0 bases from J, with 12 bases in between. This CDR3 is 15 amino acids long. CDR1 is DFQATT, CDR2 SNEGSKA, per germline (reference sequence). The CDR3 reads CSARDLEQHSYEQYF. As DNA, the CDR3 is TGCAGTGCTAGAGATTTAGAGCAGCACTCCTACGAGCAGTACTTC.

The chain couples TRBV5-6 to TRBJ2-7; 7 nucleotides agree with TRBD1. From germline, CDR1 is SGHDT and CDR2 YYEEEE. The CDR3 spans 14 residues. Trimming cost V 3 bases and J 3 bases; bases outside gene matches: 6. The CDR3 sequence is CASSSTTGCYEQYF. As DNA, the CDR3 is TGTGCCAGCAGCTCGACGACAGGGTGCTACGAGCAGTACTTC.

The V and J genes are TRBV6-5 and TRBJ2-2; unclear D gene. V was trimmed by 0 bases and J by 5 bases, leaving 10 bases between them. This CDR3 has 15 amino acids. Germline V gives CDR1 MNHEY, CDR2 SVGAGI. The CDR3 sequence is CASSYSNLGTGELFF. The DNA for the CDR3 is TGTGCCAGCAGTTACTCGAACCTGGGGACCGGGGAGCTGTTTTTT.

V usage is TRBV12-3 or TRBV12-4 and J usage is TRBJ2-7; 10 bases agree with TRBD2. Unmatched junction bases numbered 7, after V lost 2 bases and J lost 3 bases. The CDR3 contains 16 residues. The CDR3 DNA reads as TGTGCCAGCAGTTTAAGCGGGAGGGAACTAAACTACGAGCAGTACTTC. As protein: CASSLSGRELNYEQYF.

This clonotype was observed a few times. The V gene is TRBV5-6, the J gene TRBJ1-1; no reliable D call. The V end was cut by 0 bases, the J end by 7 bases, with 7 bases between. The length of the CDR3 is 12 residues. Germline loops: CDR1 SGHDT, CDR2 YYEEEE. The CDR3, as DNA: TGTGCCAGCAGCTTGGGCCTTCTTGAAGCTTTCTTT. Its protein product is CASSLGLLEAFF.

The table lists this clonotype with a few counts. V and J are TRBV6-5 and TRBJ1-2; D unclear. Germline V CDR1 and CDR2: MNHEY, SVGAGI. V was shortened by 0 bases and J by 6 bases, with 17 bases between the two germline ends. CDR3 length: 16 amino acids. The CDR3 coding sequence is TGTGCCAGCAGTTACTCGACCAGCGGCCCAATGCATGGCTACACCTTC. This encodes CASSYSTSGPMHGYTF.

The genes are TRBV6-1 and TRBJ2-3; D could derive from TRBD1 or TRBD2 (6 bases each). The CDR3 sequence is 13 residues long. Germline V gene sequence: CDR1 MNHNS, CDR2 SASEGT. Trimming removed 8 bases at V and 2 bases at J, with 11 bases between. CDR3 sequence: CASYGGLTDTQYF. Here the CDR3 DNA reads TGTGCCAGCTACGGGGGCCTCACAGATACGCAGTATTTT.

This clonotype was recorded once. V is TRBV20-1 and J is TRBJ2-3; D perhaps matches TRBD2 (5 bases). Germline V gene lookup returns CDR1 DFQATT and CDR2 SNEGSKA (reference sequence). V lost 2 bases and J lost 6, with 15 bases in between. The CDR3 covers 14 residues. The DNA of the CDR3 is TGCAGTGCTAGACTTGCGAGGGCGATGGATACGCAGTATTTT. As protein: CSARLARAMDTQYF.

The table lists this clonotype with many counts. This rearrangement joins TRBV5-5 to TRBJ1-1, with TRBD1 matching 7 bases. J lost 4 bases, V lost 4 bases, and 7 bases had no gene match. This CDR3 has 14 residues. Germline V gene data show CDR1 as SGHKS and CDR2 as YYEKEE (reference sequence). CDR3 residues: CASSVGQTSTEAFF. CDR3 in DNA: TGTGCCAGCAGCGTGGGACAGACGAGCACTGAAGCTTTCTTT.

This clonotype was seen more than once but under ten times. The chain is built from TRBV15 and TRBJ2-2; no firm D call. The length of the CDR3 is 11 residues. Germline V gene data show CDR1 as LNHNV and CDR2 as YYDKDF (reference sequence). Trimming took off 5 bases at V and 4 bases at J, with 2 bases between the two ends. CDR3 bases: TGTGCCACCAGCGTCACCGGGGAGCTGTTTTTT. Residues: CATSVTGELFF.

This clonotype has a count of ten or more. The rearrangement uses TRBV12-3 or TRBV12-4 and TRBJ2-3; 14 nucleotides align to TRBD2. The CDR3 sequence is 16 residues long. J lost 4 bases, V lost 3 bases, and 3 bases had no gene match. DNA for the CDR3: TGTGCCAGCAGTTTGGGACTAGCGGGAGTAGCAGATACGCAGTATTTT. Translation: CASSLGLAGVADTQYF.

This clonotype was observed a few times. The chain employs TRBV6-4 and TRBJ2-1; D might be TRBD1 (6 bases). Germline V CDR1 and CDR2: MRHNA, SNTAGT. Deletions cut 6 bases from V and 1 base from J, with 10 bases between. There are 14 residues in the CDR3. CDR3 sequence (DNA): TGTGCCAGCAGCGGACAGCCGTCCTACAATGAGCAGTTCTTC. Its translation: CASSGQPSYNEQFF.

The chain carries TRBV4-1 and TRBJ1-1; 8 positions agree with TRBD1. This CDR3 region has 16 residues. Per germline, CDR1 MGHRA and CDR2 YSYEKL. J was trimmed by 3 bases and V by 1 base; bases with no gene match: 7. The CDR3, as DNA: TGCGCCAGCAGCCAAGGGCAGGGGGCAGGTTACACTGAAGCTTTCTTT. It encodes CASSQGQGAGYTEAFF.

This chain connects TRBV28 to TRBJ2-7; a weak D match, TRBD1 (5 bases). Trimming removed 5 bases from V and 0 bases from J, with 11 bases in between. The germline CDR1 and CDR2 sequences are MDHEN and SYDVKM. The length of the CDR3 is 14 residues. As DNA, the CDR3 is TGTGCCAGCAGTGATAACAGGCCCTCCTACGAGCAGTACTTC. It encodes CASSDNRPSYEQYF.

This clonotype was recorded a few times. The V gene is TRBV6-2 or TRBV6-3, the J gene TRBJ2-7; D remains unclear. V was shortened by 2 bases and J by 2 bases, with 4 bases between the two germline ends. The CDR3 sequence is 12 residues long. CDR1 is MNHEY, CDR2 SVGEGT, per germline. The CDR3 coding sequence is TGTGCCAGCAGTTACCCCACCTACGAGCAGTACTTC. Translating it yields CASSYPTYEQYF.

V is TRBV7-8 and J is TRBJ1-1; no reliable D call. The germline gives CDR1 SGHVS, CDR2 FQNEAQ. The ends were cut back, 1 base at V and 4 bases at J, with 13 bases in the middle. CDR3 size: 15 residues. The CDR3 spells CASSLGLGLVTEAFF. The DNA of the CDR3 is TGTGCCAGCAGCTTAGGTCTAGGGTTAGTCACTGAAGCTTTCTTT.